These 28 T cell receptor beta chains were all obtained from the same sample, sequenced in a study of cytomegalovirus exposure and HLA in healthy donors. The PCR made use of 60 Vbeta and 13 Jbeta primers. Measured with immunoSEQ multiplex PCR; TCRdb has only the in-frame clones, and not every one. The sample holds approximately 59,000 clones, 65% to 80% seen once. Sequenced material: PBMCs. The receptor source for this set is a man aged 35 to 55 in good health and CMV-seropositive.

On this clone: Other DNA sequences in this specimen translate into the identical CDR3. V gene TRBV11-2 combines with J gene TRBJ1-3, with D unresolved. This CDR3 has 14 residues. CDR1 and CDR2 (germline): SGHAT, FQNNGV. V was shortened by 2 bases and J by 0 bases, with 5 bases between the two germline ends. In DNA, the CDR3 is TGTGCCAGCAGCTTAACGGTCTCTGGAAACACCATATATTTT. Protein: CASSLTVSGNTIYF.

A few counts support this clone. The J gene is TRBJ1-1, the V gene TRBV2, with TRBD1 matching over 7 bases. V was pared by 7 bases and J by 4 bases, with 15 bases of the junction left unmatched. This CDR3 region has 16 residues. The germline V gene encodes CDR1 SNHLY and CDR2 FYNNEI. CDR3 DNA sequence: TGTGCCAGCACCATAAACAGGGGCACGGATGGCACTGAAGCTTTCTTT. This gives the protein CASTINRGTDGTEAFF.

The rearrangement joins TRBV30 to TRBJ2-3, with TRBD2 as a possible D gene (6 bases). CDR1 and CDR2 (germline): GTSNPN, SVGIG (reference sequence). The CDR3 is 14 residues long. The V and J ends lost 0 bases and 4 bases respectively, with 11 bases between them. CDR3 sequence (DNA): TGTGCCTGGAGTGTAACGGGGGAGGCAGATACGCAGTATTTT. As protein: CAWSVTGEADTQYF.

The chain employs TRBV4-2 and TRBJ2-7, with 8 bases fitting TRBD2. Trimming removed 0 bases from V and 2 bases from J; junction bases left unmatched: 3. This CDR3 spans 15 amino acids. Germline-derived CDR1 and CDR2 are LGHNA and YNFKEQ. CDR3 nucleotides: TGTGCCAGCAGCCAAGACGCAGCGGGGGCCTACGAGCAGTACTTC. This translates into CASSQDAAGAYEQYF.

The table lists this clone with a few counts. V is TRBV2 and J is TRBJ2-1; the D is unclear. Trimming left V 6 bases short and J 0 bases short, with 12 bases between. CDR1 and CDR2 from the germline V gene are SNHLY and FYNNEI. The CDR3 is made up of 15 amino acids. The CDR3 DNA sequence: TGTGCCAGCAGCGTAGATGGTAGCTCCTACAATGAGCAGTTCTTC. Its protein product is CASSVDGSSYNEQFF.

In DNA, the CDR3 is TGTGCCAGCAGCTTATATTCCGGGACAGAAGGAAACACCATATATTTT. Its translation is CASSLYSGTEGNTIYF. The gene calls are TRBV7-2 and TRBJ1-3, with 7 positions matching TRBD1. V was clipped by 2 bases and J by 4 bases; unmatched bases: 8. This CDR3 region has 16 residues. The germline gives CDR1 SGHTA, CDR2 FQGNSA. The full variable domain, its missing parts supplied by reference TRBV7-2 and TRBJ1-3, is GAGVSQSPSNKVTEKGKDVELRCDPISGHTALYWYRQSLGQGLEFLIYFQGNSAPDKSGLPSDRFSAERTGGSVSTLTIQRTQQEDSAVYLCASSLYSGTEGNTIYFGEGSWLTVV.

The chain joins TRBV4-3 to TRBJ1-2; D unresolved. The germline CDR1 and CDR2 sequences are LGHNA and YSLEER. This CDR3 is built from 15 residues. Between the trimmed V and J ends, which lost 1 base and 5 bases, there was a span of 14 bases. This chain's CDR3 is CASSQAGATAYGYTF. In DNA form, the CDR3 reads TGCGCCAGCAGCCAAGCCGGAGCCACCGCTTATGGCTACACCTTC.

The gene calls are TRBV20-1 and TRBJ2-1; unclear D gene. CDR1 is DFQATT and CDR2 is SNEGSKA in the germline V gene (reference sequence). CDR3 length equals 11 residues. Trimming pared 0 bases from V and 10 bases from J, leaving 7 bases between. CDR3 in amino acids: CSARDPPEQFF. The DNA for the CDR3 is TGCAGTGCTAGAGATCCCCCAGAGCAGTTCTTC.

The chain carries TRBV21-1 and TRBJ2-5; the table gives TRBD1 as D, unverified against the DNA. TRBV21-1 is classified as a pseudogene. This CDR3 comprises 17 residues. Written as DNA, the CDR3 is TGTGCCAGCAGCAAAAAAGGGCTTGCAGGGGGACGGGAGACCCAGTACTTC. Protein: CASSKKGLAGGRETQYF.

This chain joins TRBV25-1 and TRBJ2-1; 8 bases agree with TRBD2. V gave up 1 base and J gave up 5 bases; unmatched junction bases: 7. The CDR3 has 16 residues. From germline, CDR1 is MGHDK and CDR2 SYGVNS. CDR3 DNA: TGTGCCAGCAGTGAATTAACTAGCGGTCCCAACAATGAGCAGTTCTTC. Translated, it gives CASSELTSGPNNEQFF.

CDR3 coding DNA: TGTGCCAGCAGTTCGACAGCTAATAGAGGCTACACCTTC. This sequence encodes CASSSTANRGYTF. The J gene is TRBJ1-2, the V gene TRBV6-5; possibly TRBD1 for D (5 bases). This CDR3 is 13 amino acids long. CDR1 and CDR2 from the germline V gene are MNHEY and SVGAGI. V was cut by 4 bases and J by 8 bases, with 14 bases left in between.

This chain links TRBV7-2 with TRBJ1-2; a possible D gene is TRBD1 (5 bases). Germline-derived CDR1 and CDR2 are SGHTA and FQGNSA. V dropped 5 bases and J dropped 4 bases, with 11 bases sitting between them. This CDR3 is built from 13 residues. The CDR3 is CASSVRGLYGYTF. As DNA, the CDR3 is TGTGCCAGCAGCGTAAGGGGCCTCTATGGCTACACCTTC.

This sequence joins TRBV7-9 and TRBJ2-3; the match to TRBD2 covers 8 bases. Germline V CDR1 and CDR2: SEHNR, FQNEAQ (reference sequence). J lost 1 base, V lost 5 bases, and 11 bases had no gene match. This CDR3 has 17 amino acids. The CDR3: CASSPSHGGAGTDTQYF. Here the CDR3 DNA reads TGTGCCAGCAGCCCTAGCCACGGGGGGGCCGGCACAGATACGCAGTATTTT. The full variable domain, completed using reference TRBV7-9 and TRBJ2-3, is DTGVSQNPRHKITKRGQNVTFRCDPISEHNRLYWYRQTLGQGPEFLTYFQNEAQLEKSRLLSDRFSAERPKGSFSTLEIQRTEQGDSAMYLCASSPSHGGAGTDTQYFGPGTRLTVL.

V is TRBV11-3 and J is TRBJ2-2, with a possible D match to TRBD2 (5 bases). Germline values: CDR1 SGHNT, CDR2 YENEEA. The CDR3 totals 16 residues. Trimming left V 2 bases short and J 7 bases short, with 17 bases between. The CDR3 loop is CASSLIGFLASGELFF. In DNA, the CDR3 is TGTGCCAGCAGCTTAATCGGTTTTCTAGCTAGCGGGGAGCTGTTTTTT.

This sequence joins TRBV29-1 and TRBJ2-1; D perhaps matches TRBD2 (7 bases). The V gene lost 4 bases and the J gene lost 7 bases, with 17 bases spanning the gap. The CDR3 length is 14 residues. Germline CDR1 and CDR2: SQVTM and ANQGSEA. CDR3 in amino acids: CSVGRKGGVNEQFF. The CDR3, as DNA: TGCAGCGTTGGGCGGAAGGGGGGGGTAAATGAGCAGTTCTTC.

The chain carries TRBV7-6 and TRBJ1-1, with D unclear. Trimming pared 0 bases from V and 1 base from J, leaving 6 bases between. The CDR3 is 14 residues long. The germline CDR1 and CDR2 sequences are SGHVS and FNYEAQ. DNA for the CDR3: TGTGCCAGCAGCTTAGCGGGCAAGAACACTGAAGCTTTCTTT. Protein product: CASSLAGKNTEAFF.

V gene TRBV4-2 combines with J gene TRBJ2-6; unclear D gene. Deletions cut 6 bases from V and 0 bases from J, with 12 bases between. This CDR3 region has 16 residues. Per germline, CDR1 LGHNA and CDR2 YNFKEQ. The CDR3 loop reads CASRLNTYSGANVLTF. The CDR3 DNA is TGTGCCAGCAGGTTAAATACTTACTCTGGGGCCAACGTCCTGACTTTC.

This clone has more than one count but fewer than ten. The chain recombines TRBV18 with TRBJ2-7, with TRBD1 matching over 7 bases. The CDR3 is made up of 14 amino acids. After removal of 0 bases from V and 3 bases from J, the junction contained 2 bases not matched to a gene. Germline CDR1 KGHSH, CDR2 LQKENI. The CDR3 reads CASSPPSGGYEQYF. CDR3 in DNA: TGTGCCAGCTCACCACCATCAGGGGGCTACGAGCAGTACTTC.

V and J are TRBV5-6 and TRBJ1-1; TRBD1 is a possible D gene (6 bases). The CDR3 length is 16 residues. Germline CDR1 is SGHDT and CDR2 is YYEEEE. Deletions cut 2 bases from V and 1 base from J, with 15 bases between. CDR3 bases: TGTGCCAGCAGCTTTTGGGGGGGCGACGGGAACACTGAAGCTTTCTTT. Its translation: CASSFWGGDGNTEAFF.

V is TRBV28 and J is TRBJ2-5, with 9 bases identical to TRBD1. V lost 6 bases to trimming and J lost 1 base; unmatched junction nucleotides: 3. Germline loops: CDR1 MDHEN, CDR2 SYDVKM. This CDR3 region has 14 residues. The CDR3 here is CASSWGQGQETQYF. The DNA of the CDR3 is TGTGCCAGCAGCTGGGGACAGGGCCAAGAGACCCAGTACTTC.

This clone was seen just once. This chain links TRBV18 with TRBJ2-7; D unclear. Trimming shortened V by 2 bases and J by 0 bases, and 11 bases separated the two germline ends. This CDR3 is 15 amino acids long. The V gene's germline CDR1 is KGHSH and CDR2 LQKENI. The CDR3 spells CASSPEYLSSYEQYF. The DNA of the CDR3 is TGTGCCAGCTCACCAGAATATCTGAGCTCCTACGAGCAGTACTTC.

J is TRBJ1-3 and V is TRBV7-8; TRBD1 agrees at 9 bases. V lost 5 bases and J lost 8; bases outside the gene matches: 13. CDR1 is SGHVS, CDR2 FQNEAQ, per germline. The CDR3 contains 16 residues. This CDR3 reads CASSRADRGVLDTIYF. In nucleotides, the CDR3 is TGTGCCAGCAGCAGAGCCGACAGGGGGGTTTTAGACACCATATATTTT.

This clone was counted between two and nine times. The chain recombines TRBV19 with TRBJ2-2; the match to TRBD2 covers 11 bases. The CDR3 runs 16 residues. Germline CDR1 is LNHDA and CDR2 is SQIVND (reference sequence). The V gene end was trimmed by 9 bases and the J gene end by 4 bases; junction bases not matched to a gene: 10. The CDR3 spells CASNIPLAGGTGELFF. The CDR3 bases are TGTGCCAGCAACATCCCCCTAGCGGGAGGCACCGGGGAGCTGTTTTTT.

The CDR3 protein is CAGRYLGGRGTDTQYF. The CDR3 DNA sequence: TGCGCCGGCCGCTACCTAGGGGGAAGGGGCACAGATACGCAGTATTTT. J is TRBJ2-3 and V is TRBV5-1, with D possibly being TRBD1 (6 bases). Trimming took 10 bases from V and 1 from J, leaving 22 bases between them. The CDR3 covers 16 residues. In germline, CDR1 is SGHRS, CDR2 YFSETQ.

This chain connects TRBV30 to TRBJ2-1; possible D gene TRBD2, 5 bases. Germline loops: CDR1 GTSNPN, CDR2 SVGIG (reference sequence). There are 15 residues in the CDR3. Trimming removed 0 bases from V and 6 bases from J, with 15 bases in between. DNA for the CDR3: TGTGCCTGGAGTGTAACACGGCTCCGGGGCAATGAGCAGTTCTTC. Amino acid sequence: CAWSVTRLRGNEQFF.

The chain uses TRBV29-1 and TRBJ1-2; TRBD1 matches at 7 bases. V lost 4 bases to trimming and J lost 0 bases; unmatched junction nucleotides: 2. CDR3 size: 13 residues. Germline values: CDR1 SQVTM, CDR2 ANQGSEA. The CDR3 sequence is CSVGDSTNYGYTF. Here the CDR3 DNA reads TGCAGCGTTGGGGACAGTACTAACTATGGCTACACCTTC.

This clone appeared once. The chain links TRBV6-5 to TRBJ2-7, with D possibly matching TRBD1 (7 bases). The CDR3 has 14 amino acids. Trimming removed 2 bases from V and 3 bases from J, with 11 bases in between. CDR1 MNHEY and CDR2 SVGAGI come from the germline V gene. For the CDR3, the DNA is TGTGCCAGCAGTTACGGAGGGGGCCGCTACGAGCAGTACTTC. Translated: CASSYGGGRYEQYF.

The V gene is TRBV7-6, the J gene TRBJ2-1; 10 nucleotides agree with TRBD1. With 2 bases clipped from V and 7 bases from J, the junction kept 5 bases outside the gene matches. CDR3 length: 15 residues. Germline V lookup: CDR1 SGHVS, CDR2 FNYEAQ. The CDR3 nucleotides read TGTGCCAGCAGCTTACGGGACAGGGGCGATAATGAGCAGTTCTTC. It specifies CASSLRDRGDNEQFF.